These T cell receptor beta chains were read from a single sample in a study of T-cell reconstitution after alpha-beta-depleted transplantation in children. In TCRdb, the PCR reads were re-called with MiXCR into one record per CDR3 protein. In the table there are around 210,000 distinct CDR3 sequences, about 6.6% of which are singletons. Sample: PBMCs, taken before TCRalphabeta/CD19-depleted stem cell transplant. These receptors all stem from a boy aged 2 to 9 with acute lymphoblastic leukemia, due to receive a stem cell transplant. The CDR3 runs from the conserved cysteine through the conserved F or W. A D gene is named only where the DNA matches it firmly. Clone size is stated in some rows and not others, as once, few, many or a class when expanded.

d_call clone_size j_call v_call cdr3_nt cdr3_aa
. many TRBJ2-7 TRBV29-1 TGCAGCGTTGAAAAGGGTTCAGGCGAGCAGTACTTC CSVEKGSGEQYF
. few TRBJ1-5 TRBV28 TGTGCCAGCGGGGAGGCCACACCCCATCAGCCCCAGCATTTT CASGEATPHQPQHF
. many TRBJ2-3 TRBV9 TGTGCCAGCAGCGTCAGGTTTGGGACGGATTGGGGAGATACGCAGTATTTT CASSVRFGTDWGDTQYF
TRBD2 many TRBJ2-1 TRBV28 TGTGCCAGTACTGAGCGGGAGGTCCCAAACAATGAGCAGTTCTTC CASTEREVPNNEQFF
. . TRBJ1-4 TRBV28 TGTGCCAGCAGTTCAAGCACAGGGTTAACTAATGAAAAACTGTTTTTT CASSSSTGLTNEKLFF
TRBD1 many TRBJ2-2 TRBV4-3 TGCGCCAGCAGCCAAGACGTGACGAGGGGGCTAAACACCGGGGAGCTGTTTTTT CASSQDVTRGLNTGELFF
TRBD2 few TRBJ2-7 TRBV6-2/TRBV6-3 TGTGCCAGCAGCCACATCCCGGGACTAGGAACCTACGAGCAGTACTTC CASSHIPGLGTYEQYF
TRBD1 few TRBJ2-1 TRBV5-6 TGTGCCAGCAGCAAATCCGGGACAGGGTCTGCTCGCAATGAGCAGTTCTTC CASSKSGTGSARNEQFF
. many TRBJ2-6 TRBV28 TGTGCCAGCAGTCCACGTTTCTTCTCTGGGGCCAACGTCCTGACTTTC CASSPRFFSGANVLTF
. many TRBJ2-7 TRBV10-3 TGTGCCATCAGTGAGCTCGGGTCGCCCTACGAGCAGTACTTC CAISELGSPYEQYF
. . TRBJ2-1 TRBV14 TGTGCCAGCAGCCAGTCAAGAAATGAGCAGTTCTTC CASSQSRNEQFF
. many TRBJ1-1 TRBV12-3/TRBV12-4 TGTGCCAGCAGTTCCTCATGGGACGATGCTGAAGCTTTCTTT CASSSSWDDAEAFF
. many TRBJ1-1 TRBV12-3/TRBV12-4 TGTGCCAGCAGATTGGGACAATCCATGAACACTGAAGCTTTCTTT CASRLGQSMNTEAFF
. many TRBJ2-2 TRBV20-1 TGCAGTGCTAGGAATTCAGGGGCCCCTCTGTCCGGGGAGCTGTTTTTT CSARNSGAPLSGELFF
TRBD1 many TRBJ2-7 TRBV2 TGTGCCAGCAGTCCGCCCGGGACAGTCAACGAGCAGTACTTC CASSPPGTVNEQYF
TRBD2 many TRBJ2-5 TRBV28 TGTGCCAGCAGGACCACTAGCGGGGCCCAAGAGACCCAGTACTTC CASRTTSGAQETQYF
. many TRBJ2-3 TRBV20-1 TGCAGTGCTAGTCCCAGCACAGATACGCAGTATTTT CSASPSTDTQYF
. many TRBJ2-3 TRBV29-1 TGCAGCGTTAAGGGAGGGGGCCCAGATACGCAGTATTTT CSVKGGGPDTQYF
TRBD1 many TRBJ2-7 TRBV5-3 TGTGCCAGAAGCTTGGTAAGAAGGACAGGGGCCTACGAGCAGTACTTC CARSLVRRTGAYEQYF
. few TRBJ1-1 TRBV7-9 TGTGCCAGCGCCCAATTTTCCACTGAAGCTTTCTTT CASAQFSTEAFF
. . TRBJ1-1 TRBV29-1 TGCAGCGTTGTACACCCTATGAACACTGAAGCTTTCTTT CSVVHPMNTEAFF
TRBD1 many TRBJ1-1 TRBV7-6 TGTGCCAGCAGAGAGACATTGACGACAGGGCCGCCTCGTAGAGCTTTCTTT CASRETLTTGPPRRAFF
. many TRBJ2-5 TRBV5-1 TGCGCCAGCAGCTTGGAAGGTCTGGGAGAGACCCAGTACTTC CASSLEGLGETQYF
TRBD1 many TRBJ2-1 TRBV7-9 TGTGCCAGCAGTGATGAGGGGGCTGGGCAGTTCTTC CASSDEGAGQFF
. few TRBJ2-5 TRBV29-1 TGCAGCGTTGCCTCGGACAGCTTCGGGTCCCAGTACTTC CSVASDSFGSQYF
. many TRBJ1-1 TRBV28 TGTGCCAGCAGTCTGACAGGACGTGACACTGAAGCTTTCTTT CASSLTGRDTEAFF
TRBD1 many TRBJ1-1 TRBV12-3/TRBV12-4 TGTGCCAGCATCCTAAGGACAGGTCCTGAAGCTTTCTTT CASILRTGPEAFF
TRBD2 few TRBJ2-7 TRBV28 TGTGCCAGCAGCCTTCCAGGGACTAGCGGGAAGGGTCAGTACTTC CASSLPGTSGKGQYF
TRBD2 many TRBJ2-7 TRBV5-1 TGCGCCAGCAGCTCTGGGACTAGCGGGACCTACGAGCAGTACTTC CASSSGTSGTYEQYF
TRBD2 . TRBJ2-7 TRBV12-3/TRBV12-4 TGTGCCAGCAGTTTAGTGGGGTCCGGGGGGTTCTCCAACTACGAGCAGTACTTC CASSLVGSGGFSNYEQYF
TRBD2 many TRBJ2-1 TRBV13 TGTGCCAGCAGACAGACTAGCGGGAGGTCCATTTACCTTTACAATGAGCAGTTCTTC CASRQTSGRSIYLYNEQFF
. . TRBJ2-5 TRBV27 TGTGCCAGCAGTTTTACGGGCGGCGAGACCCAGTACTTC CASSFTGGETQYF
TRBD1 many TRBJ2-5 TRBV10-3 TGTGCCATCAACACAGGGGCCCAAGAGACCCAGTACTTC CAINTGAQETQYF
TRBD2 . TRBJ2-5 TRBV19 TGTGCCAGTAGGTCCGGGACTAGCGGGAGGGCCGCGGAGACCCAGTACTTC CASRSGTSGRAAETQYF
. many TRBJ1-1 TRBV12-3/TRBV12-4 TGTGCCAGCAGTTTTTACGGGGGGCTGTACACTGAAGCTTTCTTT CASSFYGGLYTEAFF
. many TRBJ2-1 TRBV29-1 TGCAGCGTTGTGGTGAGCTCCTACAATGAGCAGTTCTTC CSVVVSSYNEQFF
. many TRBJ2-3 TRBV7-2 TGTGCCAGCAGCTTATACGGAGGGACCGGCACAGATACGCAGTATTTT CASSLYGGTGTDTQYF
. many TRBJ2-7 TRBV2 TGTGCTATCAAAGACGGTAGCTCCTACGAGCAGTACTTC CAIKDGSSYEQYF
TRBD1 many TRBJ2-1 TRBV5-1 TGCGCCAGCAGCTTGGGACAGGGCTTTGGTGATGAGCAGTTCTTC CASSLGQGFGDEQFF
TRBD2 . TRBJ2-7 TRBV4-3 TGCGCCAGCAGCCCTGGTAGGGCGGGGGTGAGATCCTACGAGCAGTACTTC CASSPGRAGVRSYEQYF
. many TRBJ2-2 TRBV5-1 TGCGCCAGCAGCTTTGGGACAGAGCTGTTTTTT CASSFGTELFF
. many TRBJ2-7 TRBV25-1 TGTGCCAGCAGTGACAGATACTACGAGCAGTACTTC CASSDRYYEQYF
TRBD1 many TRBJ2-1 TRBV29-1 TGCAGCGTGCTCCGGGACAGCTCCTACAATGAGCAGTTCTTC CSVLRDSSYNEQFF
. few TRBJ2-7 TRBV27 TGTGCCAGCAGGGAATCCCCAGGGGCCTACGAGCAGTACTTC CASRESPGAYEQYF
TRBD1 many TRBJ2-7 TRBV15 TGTGCCACCAGCAGAGAAAACAGGGGGGCCAGGCGGCAGTACTTC CATSRENRGARRQYF
. . TRBJ2-4 TRBV7-8 TGTGCCAGCAGCTCACCAGGACCGCGAGCCAAAAACATTCAGTACTTC CASSSPGPRAKNIQYF
. few TRBJ1-2 TRBV20-1 TGCAGTGCTAAAGGGGCAGGCTATGGCTACACCTTC CSAKGAGYGYTF
TRBD2 many TRBJ2-2 TRBV7-9 TGTGCCAGCAGCTTAGAGGCTAGCGGGACCCCCTGGACCGGGGAGCTGTTTTTT CASSLEASGTPWTGELFF
. few TRBJ1-4 TRBV12-3/TRBV12-4 TGTGCCAGCAGCTTCAGGGGACGTGATAATGAAAAACTGTTTTTT CASSFRGRDNEKLFF
TRBD1 many TRBJ2-7 TRBV7-9 TGTGCCAGCAGCCCGTCAAGGACAGGGAACTACGAGCAGTACTTC CASSPSRTGNYEQYF
. many TRBJ2-5 TRBV4-3 TGCGCCAGCATCCGGGACCAAGAGACCCAGTACTTC CASIRDQETQYF
. many TRBJ2-1 TRBV9 TGTGCCAGCAGCGTACGGGGGAACAATGAGCAGTTCTTC CASSVRGNNEQFF
. many TRBJ2-7 TRBV28 TGTGCCAGCAGTTTATCTTACGAGACAGGTAGCTACGAGCAGTACTTC CASSLSYETGSYEQYF
. many TRBJ1-1 TRBV29-1 TGCAGCGTTGAGTTCCCTGCAGGGGCGGTAACTGAAGCTTTCTTT CSVEFPAGAVTEAFF
TRBD2 many TRBJ2-3 TRBV7-2 TGTGCCAGCAGCCCCGGACTAGCGAAGTTTACAGATACGCAGTATTTT CASSPGLAKFTDTQYF